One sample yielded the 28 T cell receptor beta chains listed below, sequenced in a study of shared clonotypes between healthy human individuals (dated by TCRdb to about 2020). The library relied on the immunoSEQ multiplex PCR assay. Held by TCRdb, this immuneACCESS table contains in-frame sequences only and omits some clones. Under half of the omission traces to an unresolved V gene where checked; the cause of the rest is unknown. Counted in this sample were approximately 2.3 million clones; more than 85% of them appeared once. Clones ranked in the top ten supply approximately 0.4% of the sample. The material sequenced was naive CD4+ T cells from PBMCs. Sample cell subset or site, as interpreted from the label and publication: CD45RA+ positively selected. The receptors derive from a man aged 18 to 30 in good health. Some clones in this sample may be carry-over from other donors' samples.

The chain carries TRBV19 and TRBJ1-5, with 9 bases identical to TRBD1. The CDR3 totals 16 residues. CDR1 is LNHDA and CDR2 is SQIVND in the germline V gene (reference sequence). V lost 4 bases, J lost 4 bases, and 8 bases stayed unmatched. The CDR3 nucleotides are TGTGCCAGTAGTACGACTGACGGACAGGGGAATCAGCCCCAGCATTTT. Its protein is CASSTTDGQGNQPQHF.

The DNA of the CDR3 is TGTGCCAGCAGGACCATGAACACTGAAGCTTTCTTT. Protein sequence: CASRTMNTEAFF. V usage is TRBV6-5 and J usage is TRBJ1-1; D not certain. CDR1 is MNHEY and CDR2 is SVGAGI in the germline V gene. Trimming left V 6 bases short and J 0 bases short, with 5 bases between. The CDR3 consists of 12 residues.

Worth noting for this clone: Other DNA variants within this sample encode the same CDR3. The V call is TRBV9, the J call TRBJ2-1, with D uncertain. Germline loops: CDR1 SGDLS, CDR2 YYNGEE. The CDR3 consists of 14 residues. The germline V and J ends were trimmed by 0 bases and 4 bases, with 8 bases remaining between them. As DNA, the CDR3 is TGTGCCAGCAGCGTAGTCGCGGCTTACAATGAGCAGTTCTTC. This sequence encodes CASSVVAAYNEQFF. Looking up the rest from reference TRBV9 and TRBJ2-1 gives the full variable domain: DSGVTQTPKHLITATGQRVTLRCSPRSGDLSVYWYQQSLDQGLQFLIQYYNGEERAKGNILERFSAQQFPDLHSELNLSSLELGDSALYFCASSVVAAYNEQFFGPGTRLTVL.

CDR3 DNA sequence: TGTGCCAGCACCCTCCATGGGGCTGGGAACTATGGCTACACCTTC. It codes for CASTLHGAGNYGYTF. V gene TRBV28 combines with J gene TRBJ1-2, with D tentatively TRBD1 (5 bases). CDR3 size: 15 residues. V was trimmed by 7 bases and J by 2 bases, leaving 17 bases between them. Germline V CDR1 and CDR2: MDHEN, SYDVKM.

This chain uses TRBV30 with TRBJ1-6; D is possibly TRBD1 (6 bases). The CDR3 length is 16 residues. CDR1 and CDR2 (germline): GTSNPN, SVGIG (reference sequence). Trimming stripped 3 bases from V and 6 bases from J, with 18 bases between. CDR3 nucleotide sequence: TGTGCCTGGAGGTTGGGGGGCGCCCGGATTAATTCACCCCTCCACTTT. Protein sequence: CAWRLGGARINSPLHF. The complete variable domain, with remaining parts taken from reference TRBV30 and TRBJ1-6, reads SQTIHQWPATLVQPVGSPLSLECTVEGTSNPNLYWYRQAAGRGLQLLFYSVGIGQISSEVPQNLSASRPQDRQFILSSKKLLLSDSGFYLCAWRLGGARINSPLHFGNGTRLTVT.

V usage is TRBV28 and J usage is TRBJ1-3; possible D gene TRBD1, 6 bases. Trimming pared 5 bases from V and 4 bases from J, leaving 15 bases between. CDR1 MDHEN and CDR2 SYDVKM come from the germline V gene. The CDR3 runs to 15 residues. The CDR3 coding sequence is TGTGCCAGCAGTCTTCGACAGGTATCCGGAAACACCATATATTTT. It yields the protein CASSLRQVSGNTIYF. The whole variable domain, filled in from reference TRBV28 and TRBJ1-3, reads DVKVTQSSRYLVKRTGEKVFLECVQDMDHENMFWYRQDPGLGLRLIYFSYDVKMKEKGDIPEGYSVSREKKERFSLILESASTNQTSMYLCASSLRQVSGNTIYFGEGSWLTVV.

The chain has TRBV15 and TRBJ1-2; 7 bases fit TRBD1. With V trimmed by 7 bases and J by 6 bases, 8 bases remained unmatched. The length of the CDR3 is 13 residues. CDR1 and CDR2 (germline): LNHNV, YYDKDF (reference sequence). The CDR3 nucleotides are TGTGCCACCAATCCGACAGGGAACCATGGCTACACCTTC. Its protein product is CATNPTGNHGYTF.

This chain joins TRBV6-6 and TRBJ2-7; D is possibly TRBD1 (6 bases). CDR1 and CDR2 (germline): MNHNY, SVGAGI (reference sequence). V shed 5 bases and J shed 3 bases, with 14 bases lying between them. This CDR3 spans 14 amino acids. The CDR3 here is CASSPRGAGYEQYF. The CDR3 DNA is TGTGCCAGCAGTCCCAGGGGTGCAGGCTACGAGCAGTACTTC.

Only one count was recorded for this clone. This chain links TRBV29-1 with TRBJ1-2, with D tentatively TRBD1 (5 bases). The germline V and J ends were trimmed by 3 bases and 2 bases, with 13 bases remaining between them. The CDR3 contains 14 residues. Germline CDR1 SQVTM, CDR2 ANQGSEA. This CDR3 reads CSVDLQADNYGYTF. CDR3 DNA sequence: TGCAGCGTTGATTTACAGGCAGACAACTATGGCTACACCTTC.

CDR3 amino acids: CASSYPPRQFF. CDR3 nucleotides: TGTGCCAGCAGTTACCCCCCCCGGCAGTTCTTC. The chain recombines TRBV6-5 with TRBJ2-1; D unclear. The CDR3 has 11 amino acids. Germline CDR1 reads MNHEY; CDR2 reads SVGAGI. V was cut by 2 bases and J by 12 bases, with 8 bases left in between.

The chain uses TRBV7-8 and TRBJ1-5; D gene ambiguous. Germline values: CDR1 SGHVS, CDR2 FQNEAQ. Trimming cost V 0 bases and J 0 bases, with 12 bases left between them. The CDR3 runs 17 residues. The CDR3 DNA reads TGTGCCAGCAGCTTAGCTCTTGGGGTACCTAGCAATCAGCCCCAGCATTTT. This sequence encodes CASSLALGVPSNQPQHF.

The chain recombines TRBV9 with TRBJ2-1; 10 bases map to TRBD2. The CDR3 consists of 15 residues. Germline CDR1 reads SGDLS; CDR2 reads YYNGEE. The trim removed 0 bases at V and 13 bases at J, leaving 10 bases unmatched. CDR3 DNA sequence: TGTGCCAGCAGCGTAGGCCGAACTAGCGGGATAGATCAGTTCTTC. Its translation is CASSVGRTSGIDQFF. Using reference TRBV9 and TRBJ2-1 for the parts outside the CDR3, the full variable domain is DSGVTQTPKHLITATGQRVTLRCSPRSGDLSVYWYQQSLDQGLQFLIQYYNGEERAKGNILERFSAQQFPDLHSELNLSSLELGDSALYFCASSVGRTSGIDQFFGPGTRLTVL.

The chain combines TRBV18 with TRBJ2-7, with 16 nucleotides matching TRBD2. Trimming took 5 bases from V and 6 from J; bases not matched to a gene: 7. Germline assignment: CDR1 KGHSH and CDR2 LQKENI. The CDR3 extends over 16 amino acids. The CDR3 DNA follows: TGTGCCAGCTCAGCAATAGGGACTAGCGGGAGGGTCGAGCAGTACTTC. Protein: CASSAIGTSGRVEQYF. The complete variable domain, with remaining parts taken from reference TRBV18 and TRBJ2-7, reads NAGVMQNPRHLVRRRGQEARLRCSPMKGHSHVYWYRQLPEEGLKFMVYLQKENIIDESGMPKERFSAEFPKEGPSILRIQQVVRGDSAAYFCASSAIGTSGRVEQYFGPGTRLTVT.

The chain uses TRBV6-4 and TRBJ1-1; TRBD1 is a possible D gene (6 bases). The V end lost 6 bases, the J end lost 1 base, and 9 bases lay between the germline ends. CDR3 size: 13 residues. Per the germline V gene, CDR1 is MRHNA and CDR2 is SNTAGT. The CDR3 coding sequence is TGTGCCAGCAGACAGGGTAGGAACACTGAAGCTTTCTTT. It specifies CASRQGRNTEAFF.

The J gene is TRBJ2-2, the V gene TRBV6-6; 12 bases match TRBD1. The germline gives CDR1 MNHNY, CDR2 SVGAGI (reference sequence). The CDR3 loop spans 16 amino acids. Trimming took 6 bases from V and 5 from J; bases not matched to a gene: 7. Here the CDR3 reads CASRGTGGWETGELFF. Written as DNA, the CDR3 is TGTGCCAGCAGAGGGACAGGGGGCTGGGAAACCGGGGAGCTGTTTTTT.

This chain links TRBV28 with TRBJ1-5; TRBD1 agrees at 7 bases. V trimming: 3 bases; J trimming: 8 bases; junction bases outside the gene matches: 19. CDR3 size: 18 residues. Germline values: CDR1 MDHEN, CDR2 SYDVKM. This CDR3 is CASSFGSRAGTARKPQHF. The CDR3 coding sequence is TGTGCCAGCAGTTTTGGTTCCCGGGCAGGGACAGCGCGGAAGCCCCAGCATTTT.

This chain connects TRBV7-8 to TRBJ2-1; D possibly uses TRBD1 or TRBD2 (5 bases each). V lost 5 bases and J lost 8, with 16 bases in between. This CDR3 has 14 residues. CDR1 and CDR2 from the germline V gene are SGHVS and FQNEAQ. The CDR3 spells CASSRRDQAYEQFF. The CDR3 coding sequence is TGTGCCAGCAGCCGTAGGGACCAGGCATATGAGCAGTTCTTC.

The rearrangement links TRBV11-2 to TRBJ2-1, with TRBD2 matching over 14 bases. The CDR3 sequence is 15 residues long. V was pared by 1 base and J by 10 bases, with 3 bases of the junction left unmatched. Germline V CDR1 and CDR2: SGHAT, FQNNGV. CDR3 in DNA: TGTGCCAGCAGCTTAGCGACTAGCGGGAGGGTAGAGCAGTTCTTC. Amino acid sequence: CASSLATSGRVEQFF.

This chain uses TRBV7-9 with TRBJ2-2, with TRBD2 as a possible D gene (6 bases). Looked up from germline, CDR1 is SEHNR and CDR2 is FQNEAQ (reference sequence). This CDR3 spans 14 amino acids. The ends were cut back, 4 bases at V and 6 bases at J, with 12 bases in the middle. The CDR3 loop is CASSSQRGSGELFF. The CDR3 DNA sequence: TGTGCCAGCAGCTCCCAACGGGGGTCCGGGGAGCTGTTTTTT.

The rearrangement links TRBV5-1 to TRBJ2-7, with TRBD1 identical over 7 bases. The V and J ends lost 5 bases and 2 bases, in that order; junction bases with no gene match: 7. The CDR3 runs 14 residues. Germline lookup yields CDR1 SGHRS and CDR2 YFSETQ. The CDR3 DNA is TGCGCCAGCAGTCAGGGGGACGGACCCTACGAGCAGTACTTC. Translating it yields CASSQGDGPYEQYF.

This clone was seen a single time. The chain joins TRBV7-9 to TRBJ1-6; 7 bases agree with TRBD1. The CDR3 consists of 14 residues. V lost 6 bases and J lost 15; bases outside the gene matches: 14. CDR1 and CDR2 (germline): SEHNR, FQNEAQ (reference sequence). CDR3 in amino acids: CASSHPLTGAHLHF. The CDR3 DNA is TGTGCCAGCAGTCATCCCCTCACAGGGGCACACCTCCACTTT.

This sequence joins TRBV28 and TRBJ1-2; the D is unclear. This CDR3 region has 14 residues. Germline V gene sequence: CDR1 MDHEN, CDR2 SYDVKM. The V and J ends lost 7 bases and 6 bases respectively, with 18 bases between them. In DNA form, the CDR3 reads TGTGCCAGCACCACGATCGGGATGGACCATGGCTACACCTTC. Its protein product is CASTTIGMDHGYTF.

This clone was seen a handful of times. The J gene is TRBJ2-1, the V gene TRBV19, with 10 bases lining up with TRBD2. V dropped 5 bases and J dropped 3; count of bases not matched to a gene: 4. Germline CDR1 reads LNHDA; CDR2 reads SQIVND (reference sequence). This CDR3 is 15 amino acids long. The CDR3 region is CASSPLAGYYNEQFF. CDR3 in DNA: TGTGCCAGTAGTCCACTAGCGGGATACTACAATGAGCAGTTCTTC.

The CDR3 nucleotides are TGTGCCAGCAGCTTAGCTGGGGCTCGAGACATTCAGTACTTC. Amino acid sequence: CASSLAGARDIQYF. The rearrangement links TRBV13 to TRBJ2-4, with D maybe TRBD1 (5 bases). Trimming shortened V by 1 base and J by 8 bases, and 12 bases separated the two germline ends. This CDR3 contains 14 residues. Germline CDR1 PRHDT, CDR2 FYEKMQ (reference sequence). The entire variable domain, with the rest obtained from reference TRBV13 and TRBJ2-4, is as follows: AAGVIQSPRHLIKEKRETATLKCYPIPRHDTVYWYQQGPGQDPQFLISFYEKMQSDKGSIPDRFSAQQFSDYHSELNMSSLELGDSALYFCASSLAGARDIQYFGAGTRLSVL.

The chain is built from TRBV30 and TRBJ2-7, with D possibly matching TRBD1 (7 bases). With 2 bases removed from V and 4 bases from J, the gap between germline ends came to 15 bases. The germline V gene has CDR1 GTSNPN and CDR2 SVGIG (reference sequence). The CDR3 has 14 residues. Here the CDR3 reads CAWSPLTGTYEQYF. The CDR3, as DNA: TGTGCCTGGAGTCCCCTGACAGGGACTTACGAGCAGTACTTC.

CDR3 loop: CASSLGTSGRSYNEQFF. The CDR3 DNA sequence: TGTGCCAGCAGCTTAGGGACTAGCGGGAGAAGTTACAATGAGCAGTTCTTC. V is TRBV11-2 and J is TRBJ2-1; 13 bases are a match to TRBD2. CDR1 is SGHAT and CDR2 is FQNNGV in the germline V gene. The CDR3 covers 17 residues. Trimming took 1 base from V and 4 from J; bases not matched to a gene: 4.

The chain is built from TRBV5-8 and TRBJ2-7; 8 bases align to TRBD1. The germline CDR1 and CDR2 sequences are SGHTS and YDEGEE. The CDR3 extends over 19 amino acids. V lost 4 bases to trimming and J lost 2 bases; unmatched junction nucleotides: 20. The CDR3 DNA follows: TGTGCCAGCAGCCGTGTTGGATGGCAGGGGGCGGCGGAAACCTACGAGCAGTACTTC. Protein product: CASSRVGWQGAAETYEQYF.

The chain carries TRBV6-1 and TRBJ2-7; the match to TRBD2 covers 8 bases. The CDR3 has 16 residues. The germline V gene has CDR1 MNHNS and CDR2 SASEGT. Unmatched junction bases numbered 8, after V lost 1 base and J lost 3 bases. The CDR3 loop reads CASSEVAGGPNYEQYF. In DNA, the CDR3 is TGTGCCAGCAGTGAAGTTGCGGGAGGACCCAACTACGAGCAGTACTTC.